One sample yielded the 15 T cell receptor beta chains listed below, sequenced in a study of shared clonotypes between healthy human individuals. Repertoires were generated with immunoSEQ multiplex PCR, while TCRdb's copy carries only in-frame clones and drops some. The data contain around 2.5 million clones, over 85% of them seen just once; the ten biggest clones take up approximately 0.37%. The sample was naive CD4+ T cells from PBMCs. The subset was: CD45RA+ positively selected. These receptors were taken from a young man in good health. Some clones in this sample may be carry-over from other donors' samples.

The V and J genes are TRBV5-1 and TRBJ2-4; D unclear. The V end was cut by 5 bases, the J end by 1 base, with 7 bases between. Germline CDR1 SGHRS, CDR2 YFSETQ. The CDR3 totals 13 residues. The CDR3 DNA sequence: TGCGCCAGCAGTGATAGGGCCAAAAACATTCAGTACTTC. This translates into CASSDRAKNIQYF.

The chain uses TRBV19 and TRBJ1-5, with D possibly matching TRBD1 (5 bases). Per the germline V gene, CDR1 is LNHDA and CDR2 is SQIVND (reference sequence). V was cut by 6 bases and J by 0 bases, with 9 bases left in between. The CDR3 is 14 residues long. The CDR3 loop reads CASRLRGSNQPQHF. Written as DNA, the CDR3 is TGTGCCAGTAGGCTTAGGGGTAGCAATCAGCCCCAGCATTTT.

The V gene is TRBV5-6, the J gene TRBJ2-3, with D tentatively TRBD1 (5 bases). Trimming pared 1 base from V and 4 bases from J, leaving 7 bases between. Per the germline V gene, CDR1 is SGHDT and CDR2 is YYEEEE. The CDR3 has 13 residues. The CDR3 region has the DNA TGTGCCAGCAGCTTGAAAGGGGCAGATACGCAGTATTTT. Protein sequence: CASSLKGADTQYF. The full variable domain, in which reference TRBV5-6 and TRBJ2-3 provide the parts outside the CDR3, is DAGVTQSPTHLIKTRGQQVTLRCSPKSGHDTVSWYQQALGQGPQFIFQYYEEEERQRGNFPDRFSGHQFPNYSSELNVNALLLGDSALYLCASSLKGADTQYFGPGTRLTVL.

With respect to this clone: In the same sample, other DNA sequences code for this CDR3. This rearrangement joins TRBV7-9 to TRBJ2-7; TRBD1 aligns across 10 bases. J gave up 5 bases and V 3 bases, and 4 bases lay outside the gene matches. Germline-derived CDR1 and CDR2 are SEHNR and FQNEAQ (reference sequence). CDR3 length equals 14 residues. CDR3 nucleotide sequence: TGTGCCAGCAGCTTTGACAGGGGGCGCGACGAGCAGTACTTC. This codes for CASSFDRGRDEQYF.

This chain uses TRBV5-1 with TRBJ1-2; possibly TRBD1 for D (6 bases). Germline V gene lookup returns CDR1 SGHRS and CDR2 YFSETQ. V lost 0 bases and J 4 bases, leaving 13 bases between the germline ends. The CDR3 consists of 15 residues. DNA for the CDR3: TGCGCCAGCAGCTTGGTCTGGGGGGCCGGCTATGGCTACACCTTC. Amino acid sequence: CASSLVWGAGYGYTF.

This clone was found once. CDR3 in DNA: TGCGCCAGCAGCTTGATGGGGGAGACGGTCGGCTACACCTTC. This sequence encodes CASSLMGETVGYTF. V usage is TRBV5-1 and J usage is TRBJ1-2; a weak D match, TRBD1 (5 bases). This CDR3 has 14 residues. Germline V gene sequence: CDR1 SGHRS, CDR2 YFSETQ. V was trimmed by 1 base and J by 8 bases, leaving 15 bases between them.

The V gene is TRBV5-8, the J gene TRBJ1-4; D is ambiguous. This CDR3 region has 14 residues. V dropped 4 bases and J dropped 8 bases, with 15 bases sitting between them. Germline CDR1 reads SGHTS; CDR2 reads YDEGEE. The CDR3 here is CASSPGQGWEKLFF. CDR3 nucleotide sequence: TGTGCCAGCAGCCCTGGCCAAGGGTGGGAAAAACTGTTTTTT. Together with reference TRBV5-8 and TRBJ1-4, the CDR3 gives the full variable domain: EAGVTQSPTHLIKTRGQQATLRCSPISGHTSVYWYQQALGLGLQFLLWYDEGEERNRGNFPPRFSGRQFPNYSSELNVNALELEDSALYLCASSPGQGWEKLFFGSGTQLSVL.

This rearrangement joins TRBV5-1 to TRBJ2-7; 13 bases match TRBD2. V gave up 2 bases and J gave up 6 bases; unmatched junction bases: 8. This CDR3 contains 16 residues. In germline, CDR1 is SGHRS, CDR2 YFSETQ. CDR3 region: CASSLRTSGSQLEQYF. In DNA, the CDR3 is TGCGCCAGCAGCTTACGGACTAGCGGGAGTCAGCTCGAGCAGTACTTC.

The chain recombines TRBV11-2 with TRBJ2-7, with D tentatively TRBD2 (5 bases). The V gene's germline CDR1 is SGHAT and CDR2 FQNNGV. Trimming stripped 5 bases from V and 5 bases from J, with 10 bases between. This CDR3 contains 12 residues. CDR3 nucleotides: TGTGCCAGCAGCCGGGATCTGGACGAGCAGTACTTC. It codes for CASSRDLDEQYF.

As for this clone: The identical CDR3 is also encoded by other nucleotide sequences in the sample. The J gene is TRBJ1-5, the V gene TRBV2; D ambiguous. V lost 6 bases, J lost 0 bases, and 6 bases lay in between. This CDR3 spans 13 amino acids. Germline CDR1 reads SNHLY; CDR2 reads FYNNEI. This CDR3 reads CASSGDSNQPQHF. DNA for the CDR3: TGTGCCAGCAGCGGGGATAGCAATCAGCCCCAGCATTTT.

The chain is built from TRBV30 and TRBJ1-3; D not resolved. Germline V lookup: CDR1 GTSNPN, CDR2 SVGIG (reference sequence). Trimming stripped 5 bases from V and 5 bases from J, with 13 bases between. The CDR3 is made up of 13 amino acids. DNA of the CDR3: TGTGCCTGGTCGCCCCTTATACGAAACACCATATATTTT. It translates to CAWSPLIRNTIYF.

The CDR3 coding sequence is TGTGCCAGTAGTACCCGATATCTTAGCGGGAGTTACGGCGAGCAGTACTTC. Translated: CASSTRYLSGSYGEQYF. V usage is TRBV19 and J usage is TRBJ2-7, with 9 bases fitting TRBD2. Germline lookup yields CDR1 LNHDA and CDR2 SQIVND (reference sequence). The CDR3 extends over 17 amino acids. V shed 4 bases and J 6 bases; nucleotides not matched to a gene: 16.

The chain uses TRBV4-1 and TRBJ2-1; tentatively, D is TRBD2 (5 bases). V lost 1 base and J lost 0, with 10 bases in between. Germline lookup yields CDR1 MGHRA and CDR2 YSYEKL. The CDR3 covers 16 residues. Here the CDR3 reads CASSQVPTSSYNEQFF. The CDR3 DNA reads TGCGCCAGCAGCCAAGTCCCCACTAGCTCCTACAATGAGCAGTTCTTC.

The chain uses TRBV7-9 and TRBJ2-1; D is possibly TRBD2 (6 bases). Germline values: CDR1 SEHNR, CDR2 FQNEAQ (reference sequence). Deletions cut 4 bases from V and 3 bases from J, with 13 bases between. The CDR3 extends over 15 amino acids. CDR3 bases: TGTGCCAGCAGCTCAGAGGGAGGAGTCTACAATGAGCAGTTCTTC. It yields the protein CASSSEGGVYNEQFF.

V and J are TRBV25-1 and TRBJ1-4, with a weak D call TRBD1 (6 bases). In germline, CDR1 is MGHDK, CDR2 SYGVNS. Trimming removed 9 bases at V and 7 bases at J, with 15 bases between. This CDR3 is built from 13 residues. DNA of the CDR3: TGTGCCAGTCATAGGGGGGGAACTGAAAAACTGTTTTTT. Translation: CASHRGGTEKLFF.